The 10 T cell receptor beta chains reported below all come from one sample, sequenced in a study of blood T cell repertoires in COVID-19. Profiled with immunoSEQ multiplex PCR; TCRdb holds only in-frame clones, not every one. The sample includes roughly 340,000 clones, over 80% of them seen just once. Input material: peripheral blood. The receptors come from a woman aged 45-65 years with COVID-19, enrolled during active disease.

J is TRBJ1-4 and V is TRBV27; D is uncertain. The CDR3 has 15 amino acids. CDR1 and CDR2 from the germline V gene are MNHEY and SMNVEV (reference sequence). V shed 6 bases and J shed 7 bases, with 18 bases lying between them. CDR3 in DNA: TGTGCCAGCAGGCCTAGACGGTTAGGAGGTGAAAAACTGTTTTTT. It translates to CASRPRRLGGEKLFF.

The CDR3 DNA is TGTGCCAGCAGCACCGGACAGGGGGGCTTTTCTAATGAAAAACTGTTTTTT. It codes for CASSTGQGGFSNEKLFF. The chain uses TRBV5-5 and TRBJ1-4; 10 positions agree with TRBD1. Germline values: CDR1 SGHKS, CDR2 YYEKEE (reference sequence). The CDR3 runs to 17 residues. V shed 4 bases and J 3 bases; nucleotides not matched to a gene: 9. Complete variable domain (other parts from reference TRBV5-5 and TRBJ1-4): DAGVTQSPTHLIKTRGQQVTLRCSPISGHKSVSWYQQVLGQGPQFIFQYYEKEERGRGNFPDRFSARQFPNYSSELNVNALLLGDSALYLCASSTGQGGFSNEKLFFGSGTQLSVL.

The chain joins TRBV10-1 to TRBJ2-7; no reliable D call. Trimming left V 8 bases short and J 6 bases short, with 14 bases between. The CDR3 runs to 12 residues. The germline V gene has CDR1 WNHNN and CDR2 SYGVQD (reference sequence). The CDR3 DNA sequence: TGCGCCAGCGAGAAGTTGCCTCGCGAGCAGTACTTC. Residues: CASEKLPREQYF.

This chain links TRBV24-1 with TRBJ2-2; 9 bases align to TRBD2. The CDR3 runs to 13 residues. Germline lookup yields CDR1 KGHDR and CDR2 SFDVKD. V lost 5 bases and J lost 9; bases outside the gene matches: 3. The CDR3 DNA follows: TGTGCCACCAGTGGAAGCGGGAGGAGGGAGCTGTTTTTT. Translation: CATSGSGRRELFF.

V gene TRBV5-4 combines with J gene TRBJ1-4; D call uncertain. The CDR3 covers 15 residues. The V and J ends lost 0 bases and 7 bases respectively, with 13 bases between them. Germline values: CDR1 SGHNT, CDR2 YYREEE (reference sequence). The CDR3 region is CASSLAFKSGEKLFF. In DNA form, the CDR3 reads TGTGCCAGCAGCTTGGCCTTCAAATCGGGTGAAAAACTGTTTTTT.

This clone occurred once. The chain has TRBV18 and TRBJ1-3; the match to TRBD1 covers 7 bases. The CDR3 spans 15 residues. J gave up 1 base and V 3 bases, and 3 bases lay outside the gene matches. CDR1 and CDR2 (germline): KGHSH, LQKENI. CDR3 sequence reads: CASSPGTESGNTIYF. In nucleotides, the CDR3 is TGTGCCAGCTCACCTGGGACAGAATCTGGAAACACCATATATTTT.

The chain carries TRBV21-1 and TRBJ2-7; TRBD1, as called in the table, went unchecked against the DNA. TRBV21-1 is a documented pseudogene. This CDR3 contains 15 residues. CDR3 residues: CASSRRRDRAYEQYF. The CDR3 bases are TGTGCCAGCAGCAGGCGAAGGGACAGGGCTTACGAGCAGTACTTC.

This chain connects TRBV9 to TRBJ2-1; a weak D match, TRBD2 (6 bases). The CDR3 has 16 residues. Looked up from germline, CDR1 is SGDLS and CDR2 is YYNGEE. The V gene lost 1 base and the J gene lost 4 bases, with 15 bases spanning the gap. CDR3 region: CASSVLGRDLYNEQFF. The CDR3 DNA reads TGTGCCAGCAGCGTACTAGGGCGGGACCTTTACAATGAGCAGTTCTTC.

V usage is TRBV7-9 and J usage is TRBJ2-1; 9 bases agree with TRBD1. Germline-derived CDR1 and CDR2 are SEHNR and FQNEAQ (reference sequence). Germline trimming cut 3 bases from V and 9 bases from J; bases unmatched to any gene: 15. The CDR3 is 17 residues long. The CDR3 DNA reads TGTGCCAGCAGCTTGAAGGCGACAGGGGGGAGGTTGGGTGAGCAGTTCTTC. Its protein product is CASSLKATGGRLGEQFF.

For this clone: Other DNA sequences of this sample code for an identical CDR3. The V call is TRBV5-1, the J call TRBJ2-3, with TRBD2 matching over 9 bases. J gave up 2 bases and V 0 bases, and 4 bases lay outside the gene matches. This CDR3 contains 16 residues. The germline V gene has CDR1 SGHRS and CDR2 YFSETQ. The CDR3 sequence is CASSLVAGVDTDTQYF. The CDR3, as DNA: TGCGCCAGCAGCTTGGTAGCGGGAGTGGACACAGATACGCAGTATTTT.